The source of this T cell receptor (beta chain) is a study of persistence of HIV-infected CD4 T cells. Sequencing used immunoSEQ version 4 in survey mode. Sequenced by immunoSEQ multiplex PCR; TCRdb stores in-frame clones only, minus some. The sample lists about 40,000 clones, about four fifths occurring once. The germline gives CDR1 MNHEY, CDR2 SVGAGI. Trimming pared 6 bases from V and 0 bases from J, leaving 9 bases between. This CDR3 is 14 amino acids long. Comment on this clone: Antigen unknown.

The stimulus was an HIV-1 Gag 15-mer peptide pool, 1 ug/peptide/mL. Memory cells lacking CD40L and CD69 with high CD45RO were sorted. The sample here was CD4+ T cells sorted from PBMCs after approximately 19-hour stimulation, taken from a patient who received antiretroviral therapy. The V gene is TRBV6-5, the J gene TRBJ1-3; D possibly corresponds to TRBD1 (5 bases). The sequence derives from an adult man with HIV who was CMV-seropositive. The CDR3 loop is CASRTANSGNTIYF. As DNA, the CDR3 is TGTGCCAGCAGGACAGCGAACTCTGGAAACACCATATATTTT.